The entry that follows covers one TCR beta chain sequence. Antigen specificity is unknown. Some clones are missing from TCRdb's copy, which holds only in-frame ones; the method was immunoSEQ multiplex PCR. The table shows some 45,000 clones, with 65% to 90% occurring only once. In germline, CDR1 is SGHAT, CDR2 FQNNGV. CDR3 size: 14 residues. V was trimmed by 4 bases and J by 6 bases, leaving 15 bases between them. The data belong to a study of Ad26.COV2.S vaccination and SARS-CoV-2 variants. Study observations and caveats: Those who received the vaccine showed greater spike-specific TCR breadth than those given placebo.

The receptor was derived from a human donor who had recovered from COVID-19. The source material was peripheral blood, sampled after recovery from COVID-19. This chain connects TRBV11-2 to TRBJ2-5; D uncertain. CDR3 residues: CASSWADDWKTQYF. The DNA for the CDR3 is TGTGCCAGCAGCTGGGCGGACGATTGGAAGACCCAGTACTTC.